This is a list of T cell receptor beta chains from one sample in a study of blood T cell repertoires in COVID-19. Clones were read by immunoSEQ multiplex PCR, and TCRdb kept only the in-frame ones, dropping some. The table includes over 15,000 clones, approximately 83% detected once. The sample consisted of peripheral blood. Every receptor here comes from a man aged 65 to 85 in a cohort sampled during active COVID-19. Each CDR3 is given with its conserved first and last residue. Fields, in order: CDR3 protein, CDR3 DNA, D gene, clone size, V gene, J gene. The D gene is left open where the match is weak. The size field is filled for only some rows; it gives once, few, many or a size class.

cdr3_aa: CAISESVTRSNEQFF; cdr3_nt: TGTGCCATCAGTGAGTCCGTGACTAGAAGCAATGAGCAGTTCTTC; d_call: -; clone_size: -; v_call: TRBV10-3; j_call: TRBJ2-1
cdr3_aa: CASRTSGGKTYEQYF; cdr3_nt: TGTGCCAGCAGAACTAGCGGGGGAAAAACCTACGAGCAGTACTTC; d_call: TRBD2; clone_size: -; v_call: TRBV6-6; j_call: TRBJ2-7
cdr3_aa: CASSYWGGRNYEQYF; cdr3_nt: TGTGCCAGCAGTTACTGGGGGGGGAGAAACTACGAGCAGTACTTC; d_call: TRBD2; clone_size: -; v_call: TRBV6-6; j_call: TRBJ2-7
cdr3_aa: CASSLVRQGMEQFF; cdr3_nt: TGTGCCAGCAGCTTAGTCCGACAGGGGATGGAGCAGTTCTTC; d_call: TRBD1; clone_size: -; v_call: TRBV7-8; j_call: TRBJ2-1
cdr3_aa: CASSYETGQGANTGELFF; cdr3_nt: TGTGCCAGCAGTTACGAAACCGGACAGGGGGCGAACACCGGGGAGCTGTTTTTT; d_call: TRBD1; clone_size: -; v_call: TRBV6-2/TRBV6-3; j_call: TRBJ2-2
cdr3_aa: CASSLREGTGELFF; cdr3_nt: TGCGCCAGCAGCTTGCGGGAGGGCACCGGGGAGCTGTTTTTT; d_call: TRBD2; clone_size: -; v_call: TRBV5-1; j_call: TRBJ2-2
cdr3_aa: CASSASGSGTYNEQFF; cdr3_nt: TGTGCCAGCAGTGCCTCGGGGAGCGGGACGTACAATGAGCAGTTCTTC; d_call: TRBD2; clone_size: -; v_call: TRBV6-1; j_call: TRBJ2-1
cdr3_aa: CSALTGAYNEQFF; cdr3_nt: TGCAGCGCCCTGACAGGGGCCTACAATGAGCAGTTCTTC; d_call: TRBD1; clone_size: -; v_call: TRBV29-1; j_call: TRBJ2-1
cdr3_aa: CASSQEVSRGYEQYF; cdr3_nt: TGCGCCAGCAGCCAAGAGGTTTCCCGAGGCTACGAGCAGTACTTC; d_call: -; clone_size: few; v_call: TRBV4-1; j_call: TRBJ2-7
cdr3_aa: CASKTIGVSGYTDTQYF; cdr3_nt: TGTGCCAGCAAAACCATCGGGGTAAGCGGGTACACAGATACGCAGTATTTT; d_call: -; clone_size: -; v_call: TRBV28; j_call: TRBJ2-3
cdr3_aa: CASSPSRTRGTDTQYF; cdr3_nt: TGTGCCAGCAGCCCCTCCCGGACCCGCGGGACAGATACGCAGTATTTT; d_call: -; clone_size: -; v_call: TRBV27; j_call: TRBJ2-3
cdr3_aa: CASSQDRDYEQYF; cdr3_nt: TGCGCCAGCAGCCAAGATCGGGACTACGAGCAGTACTTC; d_call: -; clone_size: -; v_call: TRBV4-1; j_call: TRBJ2-7
cdr3_aa: CASSDRVTNEKLFF; cdr3_nt: TGTGCCAGTAGCGACAGGGTAACTAATGAAAAACTGTTTTTT; d_call: TRBD1; clone_size: once; v_call: TRBV19; j_call: TRBJ1-4
cdr3_aa: CASSQDAAGRTGELFF; cdr3_nt: TGCGCCAGCAGCCAAGATGCGGCAGGGAGGACCGGGGAGCTGTTTTTT; d_call: -; clone_size: few; v_call: TRBV4-1; j_call: TRBJ2-2
cdr3_aa: CASSYPGGYEQYF; cdr3_nt: TGTGCCAGCAGTTACCCAGGGGGCTACGAGCAGTACTTC; d_call: TRBD1; clone_size: once; v_call: TRBV6-5; j_call: TRBJ2-7
cdr3_aa: CSVDPRTYNEQFF; cdr3_nt: TGCAGCGTTGACCCCAGAACCTACAATGAGCAGTTCTTC; d_call: -; clone_size: few; v_call: TRBV29-1; j_call: TRBJ2-1
cdr3_aa: CASSSGLVYEQYF; cdr3_nt: TGTGCCAGCAGCTCTGGACTAGTTTACGAGCAGTACTTC; d_call: TRBD2; clone_size: medium-sized; v_call: TRBV7-9; j_call: TRBJ2-7
cdr3_aa: CASSIGREFSEQFF; cdr3_nt: TGTGCCAGTAGTATCGGGCGGGAGTTTAGTGAGCAGTTCTTC; d_call: TRBD2; clone_size: -; v_call: TRBV19; j_call: TRBJ2-1
cdr3_aa: CASSRAGTGSYEQYF; cdr3_nt: TGTGCCAGCAGTCGAGCCGGGACAGGGTCCTACGAGCAGTACTTC; d_call: TRBD1; clone_size: once; v_call: TRBV6-5; j_call: TRBJ2-7
cdr3_aa: CASTLQGGETQYF; cdr3_nt: TGTGCCAGCACCCTACAGGGGGGGGAGACCCAGTACTTC; d_call: -; clone_size: few; v_call: TRBV25-1; j_call: TRBJ2-5
cdr3_aa: CASSLGPDTEAFF; cdr3_nt: TGTGCCAGCAGCTTAGGGCCCGACACTGAAGCTTTCTTT; d_call: -; clone_size: -; v_call: TRBV7-3; j_call: TRBJ1-1
cdr3_aa: CASRGPGDGTIYEQYF; cdr3_nt: TGTGCCAGCAGGGGACCGGGAGACGGTACAATTTACGAGCAGTACTTC; d_call: -; clone_size: -; v_call: TRBV5-4; j_call: TRBJ2-7
cdr3_aa: CASSLWDRDQETQYF; cdr3_nt: TGTGCCAGCAGTTTATGGGACAGGGACCAAGAGACCCAGTACTTC; d_call: TRBD1; clone_size: once; v_call: TRBV27; j_call: TRBJ2-5
cdr3_aa: CASSLGSPGTGMGQETQYF; cdr3_nt: TGTGCCAGCAGTTTAGGATCTCCCGGGACAGGGATGGGGCAAGAGACCCAGTACTTC; d_call: TRBD1; clone_size: -; v_call: TRBV27; j_call: TRBJ2-5
cdr3_aa: CAISFSGTYEQYF; cdr3_nt: TGTGCCATCAGCTTTAGCGGAACCTACGAGCAGTACTTC; d_call: -; clone_size: once; v_call: TRBV10-3; j_call: TRBJ2-7
cdr3_aa: CASSEFVQGLTEAFF; cdr3_nt: TGTGCCAGCAGTGAATTTGTACAGGGACTAACTGAAGCTTTCTTT; d_call: -; clone_size: -; v_call: TRBV25-1; j_call: TRBJ1-1
cdr3_aa: CASRSTPGLAGDFSYEQYF; cdr3_nt: TGTGCCAGCAGGTCCACTCCGGGACTAGCGGGCGATTTCTCCTACGAGCAGTACTTC; d_call: TRBD2; clone_size: -; v_call: TRBV7-9; j_call: TRBJ2-7
cdr3_aa: CASSSTSTNEKLFF; cdr3_nt: TGTGCCAGCAGCTCCACTTCAACTAATGAAAAACTGTTTTTT; d_call: -; clone_size: few; v_call: TRBV7-6; j_call: TRBJ1-4
cdr3_aa: CASTTGTGNTIYF; cdr3_nt: TGTGCCAGCACAACAGGGACTGGAAACACCATATATTTT; d_call: -; clone_size: -; v_call: TRBV5-6; j_call: TRBJ1-3
cdr3_aa: CASSYLGQFNEQFF; cdr3_nt: TGTGCCAGCAGTTACCTTGGGCAGTTCAATGAGCAGTTCTTC; d_call: -; clone_size: -; v_call: TRBV6-2/TRBV6-3; j_call: TRBJ2-1
cdr3_aa: CAWKQGGGETQYF; cdr3_nt: TGTGCCTGGAAACAGGGGGGTGGGGAGACCCAGTACTTC; d_call: TRBD1; clone_size: -; v_call: TRBV30; j_call: TRBJ2-5
cdr3_aa: CATGREGGTDTQYF; cdr3_nt: TGCGCCACCGGAAGGGAGGGAGGCACAGATACGCAGTATTTT; d_call: TRBD2; clone_size: -; v_call: TRBV5-1; j_call: TRBJ2-3
cdr3_aa: CASSVGQDYEQYF; cdr3_nt: TGTGCCAGCAGCGTAGGGCAGGACTACGAGCAGTACTTC; d_call: -; clone_size: -; v_call: TRBV9; j_call: TRBJ2-7
cdr3_aa: CASSQISGTGGSVSYNEQFF; cdr3_nt: TGTGCCAGCAGCCAGATATCCGGGACGGGGGGGAGTGTCTCCTACAATGAGCAGTTCTTC; d_call: TRBD2; clone_size: -; v_call: TRBV3-1/TRBV3-2; j_call: TRBJ2-1
cdr3_aa: CASSYHGQGHQPQHF; cdr3_nt: TGTGCCAGCAGCTATCATGGACAGGGGCATCAGCCCCAGCATTTT; d_call: TRBD1; clone_size: -; v_call: TRBV7-6; j_call: TRBJ1-5
cdr3_aa: CASRYDRETYEQYF; cdr3_nt: TGTGCCAGCAGATACGACAGAGAAACCTACGAGCAGTACTTC; d_call: -; clone_size: -; v_call: TRBV27; j_call: TRBJ2-7
cdr3_aa: CASSVVEFTDTQYF; cdr3_nt: TGTGCCAGCAGCGTAGTAGAGTTCACAGATACGCAGTATTTT; d_call: -; clone_size: -; v_call: TRBV9; j_call: TRBJ2-3
cdr3_aa: CASSAGQGGYNEQFF; cdr3_nt: TGTGCCAGCAGCGCAGGACAGGGTGGATACAATGAGCAGTTCTTC; d_call: TRBD1; clone_size: -; v_call: TRBV7-9; j_call: TRBJ2-1
cdr3_aa: CASSLGLAGVPEQFF; cdr3_nt: TGTGCCAGCAGCTTAGGACTAGCGGGAGTGCCGGAGCAGTTCTTC; d_call: TRBD2; clone_size: -; v_call: TRBV11-3; j_call: TRBJ2-1
cdr3_aa: CASSQDESGWSGQETQYF; cdr3_nt: TGCGCCAGCAGCCAAGATGAATCGGGGTGGAGTGGCCAAGAGACCCAGTACTTC; d_call: -; clone_size: -; v_call: TRBV4-1; j_call: TRBJ2-5
cdr3_aa: CASSSGRLAGNNEQFF; cdr3_nt: TGTGCCAGCAGTTCAGGTAGACTAGCGGGTAACAATGAGCAGTTCTTC; d_call: TRBD2; clone_size: few; v_call: TRBV27; j_call: TRBJ2-1
cdr3_aa: CASSLQEGLAGYNEQFF; cdr3_nt: TGCGCCAGCAGCCTACAGGAAGGCCTAGCGGGCTACAATGAGCAGTTCTTC; d_call: TRBD2; clone_size: -; v_call: TRBV4-1; j_call: TRBJ2-1
cdr3_aa: CASSETDLTGELFF; cdr3_nt: TGTGCCAGCAGCGAGACAGATCTCACCGGGGAGCTGTTTTTT; d_call: -; clone_size: -; v_call: TRBV25-1; j_call: TRBJ2-2
cdr3_aa: CASSLARTSGNTDTQYF; cdr3_nt: TGCGCCAGCAGCTTGGCCCGGACTAGCGGGAACACAGATACGCAGTATTTT; d_call: TRBD2; clone_size: once; v_call: TRBV5-1; j_call: TRBJ2-3
cdr3_aa: CASSQLSGTGMNTEAFF; cdr3_nt: TGTGCCAGCAGTCAACTCTCCGGAACAGGGATGAACACTGAAGCTTTCTTT; d_call: -; clone_size: -; v_call: TRBV6-6; j_call: TRBJ1-1
cdr3_aa: CASSLAGSVGETQYF; cdr3_nt: TGTGCCAGCAGCTTAGCGGGCTCTGTTGGAGAGACCCAGTACTTC; d_call: -; clone_size: -; v_call: TRBV7-2; j_call: TRBJ2-5
cdr3_aa: CASREGQGVTEAFF; cdr3_nt: TGTGCCAGCAGGGAAGGACAGGGGGTCACTGAAGCTTTCTTT; d_call: TRBD1; clone_size: -; v_call: TRBV6-1; j_call: TRBJ1-1
cdr3_aa: CASSLEPGITRGYTF; cdr3_nt: TGCGCCAGCAGCTTGGAGCCGGGAATTACTCGGGGCTACACCTTC; d_call: -; clone_size: -; v_call: TRBV5-1; j_call: TRBJ1-2
cdr3_aa: CASSLAPGQGTNEKLFF; cdr3_nt: TGTGCCAGCAGCTTGGCCCCAGGACAGGGGACCAATGAAAAACTGTTTTTT; d_call: TRBD1; clone_size: -; v_call: TRBV7-9; j_call: TRBJ1-4
cdr3_aa: CASAGRINEKLFF; cdr3_nt: TGTGCCAGTGCGGGACGAATCAATGAAAAACTGTTTTTT; d_call: -; clone_size: few; v_call: TRBV19; j_call: TRBJ1-4
cdr3_aa: CASNSRGYNEQFF; cdr3_nt: TGTGCCAGCAATAGCAGGGGATACAATGAGCAGTTCTTC; d_call: -; clone_size: once; v_call: TRBV28; j_call: TRBJ2-1
cdr3_aa: CASSHGGTANNSPLHF; cdr3_nt: TGTGCCAGTAGTCACGGCGGGACAGCGAATAATTCACCCCTCCACTTT; d_call: TRBD1; clone_size: -; v_call: TRBV19; j_call: TRBJ1-6
cdr3_aa: CASALSGSSYEQYF; cdr3_nt: TGTGCCAGCGCGCTTAGCGGGAGCTCCTACGAGCAGTACTTC; d_call: TRBD2; clone_size: -; v_call: TRBV28; j_call: TRBJ2-7
cdr3_aa: CASSFRREPYTDTQYF; cdr3_nt: TGTGCCAGCAGCTTTCGGCGGGAGCCTTACACAGATACGCAGTATTTT; d_call: TRBD2; clone_size: -; v_call: TRBV5-8; j_call: TRBJ2-3
cdr3_aa: CASKAVGNRAYQPQHF; cdr3_nt: TGTGCCAGTAAGGCGGTGGGGAACAGGGCGTATCAGCCCCAGCATTTT; d_call: -; clone_size: once; v_call: TRBV19; j_call: TRBJ1-5
cdr3_aa: CASSLGLAGGRETQYF; cdr3_nt: TGTGCCAGCAGTTTGGGATTAGCGGGAGGGCGAGAGACCCAGTACTTC; d_call: TRBD2; clone_size: -; v_call: TRBV27; j_call: TRBJ2-5
cdr3_aa: CASSLKGAGFPWNTIYF; cdr3_nt: TGTGCCAGCAGTTTAAAGGGGGCCGGTTTCCCTTGGAACACCATATATTTT; d_call: TRBD1; clone_size: -; v_call: TRBV27; j_call: TRBJ1-3